This TCR beta chain was obtained from a study of shared clonotypes between healthy human individuals. Per the germline V gene, CDR1 is LNHDA and CDR2 is SQIVND (reference sequence). The CDR3 is 13 amino acids. V lost 10 bases, J lost 3 bases, and 13 bases lay in between. Some clones are missing from TCRdb's copy, which holds only in-frame ones; the method was immunoSEQ multiplex PCR. Found here are about 2.4 million clones, 85% to 95% of them singletons; the top ten hold around 0.14%. The sequence was collected from a man aged 18 to 35 in good health. The genes are TRBV19 and TRBJ1-3; D unresolved. Sequencing was performed on naive CD4+ T cells sorted from blood. Subset here: CD45RA+ positively selected. The CDR3 DNA reads as TGTGCCACTTACCGGGATCGTGGAAACACCATATATTTT. Translation: CATYRDRGNTIYF.